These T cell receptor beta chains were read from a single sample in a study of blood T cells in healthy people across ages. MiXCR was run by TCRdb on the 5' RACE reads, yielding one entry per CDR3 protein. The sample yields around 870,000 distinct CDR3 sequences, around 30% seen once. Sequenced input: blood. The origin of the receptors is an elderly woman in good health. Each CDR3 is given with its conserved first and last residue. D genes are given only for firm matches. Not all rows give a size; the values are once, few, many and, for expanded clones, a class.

TGTGCCAGCAGTTACTCGAGTACTAGCACAGATACGCAGTATTTT,CASSYSSTSTDTQYF,TRBJ2-3,-,many,TRBV6-6
TGCAGCGTCCACCGGGACACCTATGGCTACACCTTC,CSVHRDTYGYTF,TRBJ1-2,-,many,TRBV29-1
TGTGCCAGCAGACAATTCCAGGGGGCCGTGGCAGATACGCAGTATTTT,CASRQFQGAVADTQYF,TRBJ2-3,TRBD1,-,TRBV7-2
TGCGCCAGCAGCTCGGGGGGCAGGGCCTACGAGCAGTACTTC,CASSSGGRAYEQYF,TRBJ2-7,-,-,TRBV5-1
TGCGCCAGCAGCTTGATCGGCCAGGATGAAGCTTTCTTT,CASSLIGQDEAFF,TRBJ1-1,-,-,TRBV5-1
TGTGCCAGCAGCTCTCAGAGGAACACTGAAGCTTTCTTT,CASSSQRNTEAFF,TRBJ1-1,-,few,TRBV14
TGTGCCATCAGCATGACAGGGTTTACTGAAGCTTTCTTT,CAISMTGFTEAFF,TRBJ1-1,TRBD1,many,TRBV10-3
TGCAGTGCCACACGGTTGGTGGCAAGCACAGATACGCAGTATTTT,CSATRLVASTDTQYF,TRBJ2-3,-,once,TRBV20-1
TGCAGCGTTCTCCTTCCCTCCGGGACAGGGATCTCCTACGAGCAGTACTTC,CSVLLPSGTGISYEQYF,TRBJ2-7,TRBD1,many,TRBV29-1
TGTGCCAGCAGCCCTTCAGGGAAGGGATTTAATGAAAAACTGTTTTTT,CASSPSGKGFNEKLFF,TRBJ1-4,-,few,TRBV7-2
TGTGCCAGCAGTGAGGTAGCGGGCCTCCAGGGAGAGACCCAGTACTTC,CASSEVAGLQGETQYF,TRBJ2-5,TRBD2,many,TRBV25-1
TGTGCCAGCAGCTCAGCGGAAACTAGCACAGATACGCAGTATTTT,CASSSAETSTDTQYF,TRBJ2-3,-,many,TRBV7-2
TGTGCCAGCAGTGTTAACGTTGGCTACACCTTC,CASSVNVGYTF,TRBJ1-2,-,many,TRBV6-1
TGCGCCAGCAGCTTGCTGGAGAGGCAGTTCATCGACGAGCAGTTCTTC,CASSLLERQFIDEQFF,TRBJ2-1,-,-,TRBV5-1
TGTGCCATCAGTCCATACGGACGGGAGCAGGCTATCTATGGCTACACCTTC,CAISPYGREQAIYGYTF,TRBJ1-2,-,many,TRBV10-3
TGTGCCAGCAGTTCCCCGGGACACCACTCTAACTATGGCTACACCTTC,CASSSPGHHSNYGYTF,TRBJ1-2,-,-,TRBV6-2/TRBV6-3
TGTGCCGACCCATTAGGCAGGGGGTACACCGGGGAGCTGTTTTTT,CADPLGRGYTGELFF,TRBJ2-2,TRBD1,many,TRBV7-2
TGTGCCAGCGAGGAGGGTTATAGCAATCAGCCCCAGCATTTT,CASEEGYSNQPQHF,TRBJ1-5,-,many,TRBV2
TGCAGTGCTAGAGACCCCAGGGGGATGGAAGAGACCCAGTACTTC,CSARDPRGMEETQYF,TRBJ2-5,TRBD1,many,TRBV20-1
TGTGCCAGCAGCTTCTCCACAGGGGTAGAGACCCAGTACTTC,CASSFSTGVETQYF,TRBJ2-5,TRBD1,-,TRBV11-2
TGTGCCAGCAGCTCCCGGACACCTTCGGACACCCAGTACTTC,CASSSRTPSDTQYF,TRBJ2-5,-,-,TRBV7-9
TGCGCCAGCAGCCAAGGGACCAGGACTAGCACAGATACGCAGTATTTT,CASSQGTRTSTDTQYF,TRBJ2-3,-,many,TRBV4-3
TGTGCCAGCAGCTTGGACAGGGGAGTAGGGCCCCAGCATTTT,CASSLDRGVGPQHF,TRBJ1-5,TRBD1,few,TRBV6-2/TRBV6-3
TGCGCCAGCAGCTTGGCGTTGGGGCAGGCAAACCGTGGAGGCTACACCTTC,CASSLALGQANRGGYTF,TRBJ1-2,-,few,TRBV5-1